These T cell receptor beta chains were read from a single sample in a study of CD8 T cells in Susac syndrome. TCRdb ran MiXCR on the immunoSEQ multiplex PCR reads and lists one entry per CDR3 protein. The table lists about 80,000 distinct CDR3 sequences, approximately 94% of them singletons. Sequenced input: CD8+ T cells from PBMCs. These receptors all come from a human donor in good health. Each CDR3 is given with its conserved first and last residue. A D gene is named only where the DNA matches it firmly. Clone size is stated in some rows and not others, as once, few, many or a class when expanded.

D gene: TRBD1; J gene: TRBJ2-7; clone size: NA; V gene: TRBV15; CDR3 DNA: TGTGCCACCAGCAGAGAGTGGAGCGACAGGGAAATTCCCTACGAGCAGTACTTC; CDR3 protein: CATSREWSDREIPYEQYF
D gene: NA; J gene: TRBJ2-5; clone size: NA; V gene: TRBV12-3/TRBV12-4; CDR3 DNA: TGTGCCAGCAGTAACTGGGACGGAAAAGAGACCCAGTACTTC; CDR3 protein: CASSNWDGKETQYF
D gene: TRBD1; J gene: TRBJ1-5; clone size: NA; V gene: TRBV5-1; CDR3 DNA: TGCGCCAGCAGCGTCGGGACAGGGGGACCCCGGCAGGGCAATCAGCCCCAGCATTTT; CDR3 protein: CASSVGTGGPRQGNQPQHF
D gene: NA; J gene: TRBJ2-2; clone size: NA; V gene: TRBV2; CDR3 DNA: TGTGCCAGCAGTGAAGCCGGAGGGGGAACAGGGCCCACCGGGGAGCTGTTTTTT; CDR3 protein: CASSEAGGGTGPTGELFF
D gene: TRBD2; J gene: TRBJ2-1; clone size: NA; V gene: TRBV28; CDR3 DNA: TGTGCCAGCAAACGACTAGCCCTTACTTTATACAATGAGCAGTTCTTC; CDR3 protein: CASKRLALTLYNEQFF
D gene: TRBD1; J gene: TRBJ1-2; clone size: NA; V gene: TRBV12-3/TRBV12-4; CDR3 DNA: TGTGCCAGCAGCCCTACGGTGGACAGGACTAACTATGGCTACACCTTC; CDR3 protein: CASSPTVDRTNYGYTF
D gene: NA; J gene: TRBJ2-3; clone size: NA; V gene: TRBV11-2; CDR3 DNA: TGTGCCAGCAGCTTAGGAATGGATACGCAGTATTTT; CDR3 protein: CASSLGMDTQYF
D gene: TRBD2; J gene: TRBJ2-1; clone size: NA; V gene: TRBV3-1; CDR3 DNA: TGTGCCAGCAGCCAGGATAGACTAGCGGGAGCCAACAATGAGCAGTTCTTC; CDR3 protein: CASSQDRLAGANNEQFF
D gene: NA; J gene: TRBJ2-3; clone size: NA; V gene: TRBV7-9; CDR3 DNA: TGTGCCAGCAGCCACGAGGTGGAAGATACGCAGTATTTT; CDR3 protein: CASSHEVEDTQYF
D gene: NA; J gene: TRBJ1-5; clone size: NA; V gene: TRBV6-5; CDR3 DNA: TGTGCCAGCAGTCAACAGGAGCATCAGCCCCAGCATTTT; CDR3 protein: CASSQQEHQPQHF
D gene: NA; J gene: TRBJ2-6; clone size: few; V gene: TRBV6-1; CDR3 DNA: TGTGCCAGCAGTGAGGACAGCTCTGGGGCCAACGTCCTGACTTTC; CDR3 protein: CASSEDSSGANVLTF
D gene: TRBD2; J gene: TRBJ2-1; clone size: NA; V gene: TRBV27; CDR3 DNA: TGTGCCAGCACCCTTAGCGGGGGGAGGTACAATGAGCAGTTCTTC; CDR3 protein: CASTLSGGRYNEQFF
D gene: TRBD1; J gene: TRBJ2-7; clone size: NA; V gene: TRBV29-1; CDR3 DNA: TGCAGCGTCGAGCTGCTAGGGACAGGGTATTCGGGCGAGCAGTACTTC; CDR3 protein: CSVELLGTGYSGEQYF
D gene: NA; J gene: TRBJ1-5; clone size: few; V gene: TRBV6-5; CDR3 DNA: TGTGCCAGCAGTTACGATGGTCAGCCCCAGCATTTT; CDR3 protein: CASSYDGQPQHF
D gene: TRBD2; J gene: TRBJ2-2; clone size: NA; V gene: TRBV6-4; CDR3 DNA: TGTGCCAGCAGTGAATGGGGACTAGCGGGGCTGACCGGGGAGCTGTTTTTT; CDR3 protein: CASSEWGLAGLTGELFF
D gene: TRBD1; J gene: TRBJ2-6; clone size: NA; V gene: TRBV7-9; CDR3 DNA: TGTGCCAGCAGCTTCTTAGGGACAGGGACTTACTCTGGGGCCAACGTCCTGACTTTC; CDR3 protein: CASSFLGTGTYSGANVLTF
D gene: TRBD1; J gene: TRBJ2-3; clone size: NA; V gene: TRBV25-1; CDR3 DNA: TGTGCCAGCAGTGAGAGACAGGGATCCACAGATACGCAGTATTTT; CDR3 protein: CASSERQGSTDTQYF
D gene: NA; J gene: TRBJ2-1; clone size: NA; V gene: TRBV9; CDR3 DNA: TGTGCCAGCTCCCCGTCGATAGGCAATGAGCAGTTCTTC; CDR3 protein: CASSPSIGNEQFF
D gene: TRBD1; J gene: TRBJ2-3; clone size: NA; V gene: TRBV12-3/TRBV12-4; CDR3 DNA: TGTGCCAGCAGAGCCGAAAGCTGGGGACAGCTCACAGATACGCAGTATTTT; CDR3 protein: CASRAESWGQLTDTQYF
D gene: NA; J gene: TRBJ1-2; clone size: NA; V gene: TRBV15; CDR3 DNA: TGTGCCACCAGCAGAGACAGGGCAGCTTCTAACTATGGCTACACCTTC; CDR3 protein: CATSRDRAASNYGYTF
D gene: NA; J gene: TRBJ2-2; clone size: NA; V gene: TRBV29-1; CDR3 DNA: TGCAACGTTGCGGCGAACACCGGGGAGCTGTTTTTT; CDR3 protein: CNVAANTGELFF
D gene: NA; J gene: TRBJ2-1; clone size: NA; V gene: TRBV29-1; CDR3 DNA: TGCAGCGTTGGGGGCGACAATGAGCAGTTCTTC; CDR3 protein: CSVGGDNEQFF
D gene: NA; J gene: TRBJ2-1; clone size: NA; V gene: TRBV27; CDR3 DNA: TGTGCCACTAGCGTTGACTCCTACAATGAGCAGTTCTTC; CDR3 protein: CATSVDSYNEQFF
D gene: NA; J gene: TRBJ2-7; clone size: NA; V gene: TRBV3-1; CDR3 DNA: TGTGCCAGCAGCCAAGATTCGGGGCCCATTTACGAGCAGTACTTC; CDR3 protein: CASSQDSGPIYEQYF
D gene: NA; J gene: TRBJ2-3; clone size: NA; V gene: TRBV15; CDR3 DNA: TGTGCCACCAGCAGAGGCGGGGATACGCAGTATTTT; CDR3 protein: CATSRGGDTQYF
D gene: NA; J gene: TRBJ1-5; clone size: NA; V gene: TRBV9; CDR3 DNA: TGTGCCAGCAGCGAACAGGGTCGGGATCAGCCCCAGCATTTT; CDR3 protein: CASSEQGRDQPQHF
D gene: TRBD2; J gene: TRBJ2-1; clone size: few; V gene: TRBV20-1; CDR3 DNA: TGCAGTGCTAGAAAACTAGCGGGCTACAATGAGCAGTTCTTC; CDR3 protein: CSARKLAGYNEQFF
D gene: TRBD1; J gene: TRBJ2-1; clone size: NA; V gene: TRBV7-9; CDR3 DNA: TGTGCCAGCAGCTTTCCCGGACAGGGGGTTACTGAGCAGTTCTTC; CDR3 protein: CASSFPGQGVTEQFF
D gene: NA; J gene: TRBJ1-2; clone size: NA; V gene: TRBV5-1; CDR3 DNA: TGCGCCAGCAGCTTGGATGTTGACTATGGCTACACCTTC; CDR3 protein: CASSLDVDYGYTF
D gene: NA; J gene: TRBJ1-1; clone size: few; V gene: TRBV4-3; CDR3 DNA: TGCGCCAGCAGCCAAGATTCGGGGCAAGTCGAAGCTTTCTTT; CDR3 protein: CASSQDSGQVEAFF
D gene: NA; J gene: TRBJ2-4; clone size: NA; V gene: TRBV9; CDR3 DNA: TGTGCCAGCAGCGTAGTCAGAAAAAGAGACATTCAGTACTTC; CDR3 protein: CASSVVRKRDIQYF
D gene: NA; J gene: TRBJ1-1; clone size: NA; V gene: TRBV20-1; CDR3 DNA: TGCAGTGCAAAGACCCCCGGGGCGAGCACTGAAGCTTTCTTT; CDR3 protein: CSAKTPGASTEAFF
D gene: NA; J gene: TRBJ1-1; clone size: NA; V gene: TRBV2; CDR3 DNA: TGTGCCAGCGGGGACCTCCGAGCGACTGAAGCTTTCTTT; CDR3 protein: CASGDLRATEAFF
D gene: NA; J gene: TRBJ2-1; clone size: NA; V gene: TRBV4-1; CDR3 DNA: TGCGCCAGCAGCCAAGATCGGGACAATGAGCAGTTCTTC; CDR3 protein: CASSQDRDNEQFF